This T cell receptor beta chain emerged from a study of cytomegalovirus exposure and HLA in healthy donors. Study background: Inside one of the first data releases sat around 77 million unique TCRs taken from HLA-typed donors. Study conclusions and caveats: It was shown in a later analysis that HLA-associated TCR beta chains were more clonally expanded than other, equally common chains.

Germline loops: CDR1 SGHRS, CDR2 YFSETQ. Trimming took 0 bases from V and 1 from J; bases not matched to a gene: 3. The CDR3 has 16 amino acids. A multiplex PCR was run with 60 Vbeta primers and 13 Jbeta primers. Using immunoSEQ multiplex PCR, the repertoire was profiled, and TCRdb retains in-frame clones only, with some absent. In the table there are just over 150,000 clones, approximately 72% of which are singletons. On this clone: Its cognate antigen is unknown.

The specimen sequenced was PBMCs. The chain is built from TRBV5-1 and TRBJ2-7; 11 bases align to TRBD2. The receptor was isolated from a female donor in good health and CMV-seronegative. CDR3 loop: CASSLGLAGGSYEQYF. The CDR3 nucleotides are TGCGCCAGCAGCTTGGGGCTAGCGGGAGGTTCCTACGAGCAGTACTTC.